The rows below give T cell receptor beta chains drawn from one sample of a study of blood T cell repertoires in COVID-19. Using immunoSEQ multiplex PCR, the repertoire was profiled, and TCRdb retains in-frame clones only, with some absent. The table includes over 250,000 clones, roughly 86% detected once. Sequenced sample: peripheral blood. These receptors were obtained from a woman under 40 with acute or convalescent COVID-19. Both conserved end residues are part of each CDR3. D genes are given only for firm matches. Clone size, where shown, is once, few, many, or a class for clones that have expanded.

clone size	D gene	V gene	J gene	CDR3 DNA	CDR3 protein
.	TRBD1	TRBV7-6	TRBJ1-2	TGTGCCAGCAGCTTAATGACAGGGTTGGACTATGGCTACACCTTC	CASSLMTGLDYGYTF
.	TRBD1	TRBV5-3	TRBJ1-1	TGTGCCAGAAGCTCGATAGGGGACAGGGAGGTCATGAACACTGAAGCTTTCTTT	CARSSIGDREVMNTEAFF
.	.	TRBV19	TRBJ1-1	TGTGCCAGTAGTCTAATGATGAACACTGAAGCTTTCTTT	CASSLMMNTEAFF
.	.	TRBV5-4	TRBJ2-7	TGTGCCAGCAGCTCTGCAGGGGCCGAGCAGTACTTC	CASSSAGAEQYF
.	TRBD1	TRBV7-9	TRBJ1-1	TGTGCCAGCAGCTTAGGGGACAGGGGTTTGAACACTGAAGCTTTCTTT	CASSLGDRGLNTEAFF
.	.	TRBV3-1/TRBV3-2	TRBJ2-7	TGTGCCAGCGGGAGAGCCTCCTACGAGCAGTACTTC	CASGRASYEQYF
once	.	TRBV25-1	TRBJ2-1	TGTGCCAGCAGTGCCCCCACCATACTCGGTGAGCAGTTCTTC	CASSAPTILGEQFF
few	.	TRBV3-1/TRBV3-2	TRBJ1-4	TGTGCCAGCAGCCAAGGAAGGAGGGGCACAACTAATGAAAAACTGTTTTTT	CASSQGRRGTTNEKLFF
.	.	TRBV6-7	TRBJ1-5	TGTGCCAGCAGTTATCCCGACAGGAGCAATCAGCCCCAGCATTTT	CASSYPDRSNQPQHF
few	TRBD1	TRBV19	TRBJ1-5	TGTGCCAGTAGCAGGACAGGGCTTAGCAATCAGCCCCAGCATTTT	CASSRTGLSNQPQHF
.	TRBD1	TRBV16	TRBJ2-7	TGTGCCAGCAGCGGTATGAGGGGGCCTCCCTACGAGCAGTACTTC	CASSGMRGPPYEQYF
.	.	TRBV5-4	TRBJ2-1	TGTGCCAGCAGCTTGGTAACGGCGGCACACAATGAGCAGTTCTTC	CASSLVTAAHNEQFF
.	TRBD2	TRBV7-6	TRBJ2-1	TGTGCCAGCAGCCGACTAGCGGGAGGGGCGAATGAGCAGTTCTTC	CASSRLAGGANEQFF
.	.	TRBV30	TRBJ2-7	TGTGCCTGGAGACAGGGCTCCTACGAGCAGTACTTC	CAWRQGSYEQYF
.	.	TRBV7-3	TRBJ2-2	TGTGCCAGCAGCTTAATTGCCACATCGAACACCGGGGAGCTGTTTTTT	CASSLIATSNTGELFF
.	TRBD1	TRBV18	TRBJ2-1	TGTGCCAGCTCAGTGACAGGGGGCGCGGGGTTCAATGAGCAGTTCTTC	CASSVTGGAGFNEQFF
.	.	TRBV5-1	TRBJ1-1	TGCGCCAGCAGCCTCGGCGGTGCGGGCTCGGTCACTGAAGCTTTCTTT	CASSLGGAGSVTEAFF
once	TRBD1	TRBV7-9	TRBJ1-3	TGTGCCAGCAGCTTCCGGGACAGGATATCTGGAAACACCATATATTTT	CASSFRDRISGNTIYF
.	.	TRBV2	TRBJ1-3	TGTGCCAGCAGTGGGCGGGGGTCCGGAAACACCATATATTTT	CASSGRGSGNTIYF
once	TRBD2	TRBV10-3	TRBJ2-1	TGTGCCATCCGTCGGGATGGGGGGGATGAGCAGTTCTTC	CAIRRDGGDEQFF
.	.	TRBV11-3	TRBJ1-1	TGTGCCAGCAGCTTAGATTCGACAGACACTGAAGCTTTCTTT	CASSLDSTDTEAFF
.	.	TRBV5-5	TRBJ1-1	TGTGCCAGCACCCCACGGGACACTGAAGCTTTCTTT	CASTPRDTEAFF
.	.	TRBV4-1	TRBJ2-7	TGCGCCAGCAGCCAGCCACACAGGGGGACTAGCAGCGAGCAGTACTTC	CASSQPHRGTSSEQYF
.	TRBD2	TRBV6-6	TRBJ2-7	TGTGCCAGCAGCACCCTAGCGGGAGGCAGCGAGCAGTACTTC	CASSTLAGGSEQYF
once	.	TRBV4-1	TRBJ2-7	TGCGCCAGCAGCCGACTATGGTTAAAGCTTGACGGCGTCTACGAGCAGTACTTC	CASSRLWLKLDGVYEQYF
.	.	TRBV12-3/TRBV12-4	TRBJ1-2	TGTGCCAGCAGTTTAACGGTAAACTATGGCTACACCTTC	CASSLTVNYGYTF
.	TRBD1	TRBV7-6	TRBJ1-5	TGTGCCAGCAGCCCGCGACAGGGGGCGGTTCAGCCCCAGCATTTT	CASSPRQGAVQPQHF
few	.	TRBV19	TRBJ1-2	TGTGCCAGTATAAGCCGAGGCCTCGGCTACACCTTC	CASISRGLGYTF
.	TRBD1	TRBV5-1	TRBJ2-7	TGCGCCAGCAGCAGCCAGGACAGGGGTTTCTACGAGCAGTACTTC	CASSSQDRGFYEQYF
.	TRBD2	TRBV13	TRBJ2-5	TGTGCCAGCAGCTTGCGAGGGACTAGCGGGAGTAGGCGGGAGACCCAGTACTTC	CASSLRGTSGSRRETQYF
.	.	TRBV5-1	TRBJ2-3	TGCGCCAGCAAAGAATCGGTAGCGGATACAGATACGCAGTATTTT	CASKESVADTDTQYF
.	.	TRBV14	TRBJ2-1	TGTGCCAGCAGCCGCGGGCCTTACAATGAGCAGTTCTTC	CASSRGPYNEQFF
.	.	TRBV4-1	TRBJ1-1	TGCGCCAGCACACCGAACGGGGGGACTGAAGCTTTCTTT	CASTPNGGTEAFF
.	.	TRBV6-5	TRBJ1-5	TGTGCCAGCAGTTCCTCACAGGGATCGGCCCAGCATTTT	CASSSSQGSAQHF
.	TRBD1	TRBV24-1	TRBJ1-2	TGTGCCACCAGGGGACAGCCTGGTGGCTACACCTTC	CATRGQPGGYTF
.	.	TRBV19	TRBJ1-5	TGTGCCAGTAGTATAGCCGGCGGTAGCAATCAGCCCCAGCATTTT	CASSIAGGSNQPQHF
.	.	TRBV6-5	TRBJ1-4	TGTGCCAGCAGTTACCTAACTAATGAAAAACTGTTTTTT	CASSYLTNEKLFF
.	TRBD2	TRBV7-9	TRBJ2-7	TGTGCCAGCAGCCGGGGGACTAGCGGGAGCGGCGAGCAGTACTTC	CASSRGTSGSGEQYF
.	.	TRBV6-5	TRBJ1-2	TGTGCCAGCAGTTACTCGACGGGGGGATCTAACTATGGCTACACCTTC	CASSYSTGGSNYGYTF
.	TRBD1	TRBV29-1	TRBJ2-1	TGCAGCGTTTCGGGACAGGGGATGACCTACAATGAGCAGTTCTTC	CSVSGQGMTYNEQFF
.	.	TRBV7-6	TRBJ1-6	TGTGCCAGCAGCGACCGGGACATAGGTTCACCCCTCCACTTT	CASSDRDIGSPLHF
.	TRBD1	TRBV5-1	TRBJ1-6	TGCGCCAGCAGCTTGGTTGGACAGGGTAATTCACCCCTCCACTTT	CASSLVGQGNSPLHF